Presented here are 17 T cell receptor beta chains from one specimen sequenced in a study of T cells in Graves' hyperthyroidism and ophthalmopathy. Using RNA transcripts as the source, TCR beta CDR3 regions were amplified. TCR CDR3 regions were first amplified by RT-PCR with HTBI primers. One entry per CDR3 protein results from TCRdb running MiXCR on the multiplex PCR reads. The sample contains 500,000 to 600,000 distinct CDR3 sequences, nearly 20% of which appear only once. The sample comprised blood. These receptors were obtained from a man in his forties or fifties with Graves' ophthalmopathy.

This clonotype was seen ten or more times. This rearrangement joins TRBV6-1 to TRBJ2-1; D may be TRBD2 (5 bases). The length of the CDR3 is 15 residues. Trimming took 5 bases from V and 9 from J, leaving 20 bases between them. Germline lookup yields CDR1 MNHNS and CDR2 SASEGT. In nucleotides, the CDR3 is TGTGCCAGCAGTCCCACGGGATCCCCTGTACGTGAGCAGTTCTTC. It codes for CASSPTGSPVREQFF.

This chain connects TRBV9 to TRBJ2-2, with 7 bases lining up with TRBD1. The CDR3 is 16 residues long. J lost 3 bases, V lost 2 bases, and 7 bases had no gene match. Germline values: CDR1 SGDLS, CDR2 YYNGEE. The CDR3 region is CASSVNRGRDTGELFF. For the CDR3, the DNA is TGTGCCAGCAGCGTCAACAGGGGACGAGACACCGGGGAGCTGTTTTTT. The complete variable domain, with remaining parts taken from reference TRBV9 and TRBJ2-2, reads DSGVTQTPKHLITATGQRVTLRCSPRSGDLSVYWYQQSLDQGLQFLIQYYNGEERAKGNILERFSAQQFPDLHSELNLSSLELGDSALYFCASSVNRGRDTGELFFGEGSRLTVL.

The CDR3 DNA is TGCAGCGTACGGGACTTAGCGAATGAGCAGTTCTTC. Residues: CSVRDLANEQFF. The genes are TRBV29-1 and TRBJ2-1; possible D gene TRBD2, 6 bases. The CDR3 totals 12 residues. Germline CDR1 and CDR2: SQVTM and ANQGSEA. The V end lost 6 bases, the J end lost 7 bases, and 13 bases lay between the germline ends.

There are many counts of this clonotype. The CDR3 DNA is TGTGCCAGTAGTGTCGGGACAGGGGGCGGTCAGCCCCAGCATTTT. It specifies CASSVGTGGGQPQHF. V and J are TRBV19 and TRBJ1-5; 12 bases fit TRBD1. V shed 5 bases, J shed 6 bases, and the junction held 5 bases outside the gene matches. The CDR3 consists of 15 residues. Germline values: CDR1 LNHDA, CDR2 SQIVND (reference sequence).

The V and J genes are TRBV4-1 and TRBJ2-1; D is unclear. Trimming cost V 0 bases and J 7 bases, with 16 bases left between them. Germline V CDR1 and CDR2: MGHRA, YSYEKL. This CDR3 comprises 16 residues. The CDR3 nucleotides read TGCGCCAGCAGCCAAGATCAGTACGGGTTAGGGAATGAGCAGTTCTTC. Amino acids: CASSQDQYGLGNEQFF.

The chain joins TRBV28 to TRBJ2-7; a possible D gene is TRBD1 (6 bases). CDR1 and CDR2 (germline): MDHEN, SYDVKM. Deletions cut 7 bases from V and 2 bases from J, with 9 bases between. The CDR3 runs 12 residues. CDR3 sequence: CASIRGPYEQYF. DNA of the CDR3: TGTGCCAGCATCAGGGGACCCTACGAGCAGTACTTC.

In its sample, this clonotype was seen once. The chain employs TRBV6-2 or TRBV6-3 and TRBJ1-1, with a weak D call TRBD1 (5 bases). Germline CDR1 MNHEY, CDR2 SVGEGT. CDR3 length equals 11 residues. Trimming took off 0 bases at V and 11 bases at J, with 7 bases between the two ends. For the CDR3, the DNA is TGTGCCAGCAGTTACTCGGGGCGGGCTTTCTTT. Its protein is CASSYSGRAFF.

Points on this clonotype: A much larger clone sits a single nucleotide away, making a read error possible. The rearrangement links TRBV12-3 or TRBV12-4 to TRBJ2-6; D remains unclear. This CDR3 region has 16 residues. CDR3 region: CASSFTAYSGVNVLTF. In nucleotides, the CDR3 is TGTGCCAGCAGTTTTACAGCGTACTCTGGGGTCAACGTCCTGACTTTC.

The genes are TRBV2 and TRBJ1-3, with 7 positions matching TRBD1. V lost 6 bases to trimming and J lost 0 bases; unmatched junction nucleotides: 5. The length of the CDR3 is 15 residues. The germline V gene encodes CDR1 SNHLY and CDR2 FYNNEI. The CDR3 DNA reads as TGTGCCAGCAGCGGGACAGCAGCCTCTGGAAACACCATATATTTT. Amino acid sequence: CASSGTAASGNTIYF. Full variable domain (missing parts from reference TRBV2 and TRBJ1-3): EPEVTQTPSHQVTQMGQEVILRCVPISNHLYFYWYRQILGQKVEFLVSFYNNEISEKSEIFDDQFSVERPDGSNFTLKIRSTKLEDSAMYFCASSGTAASGNTIYFGEGSWLTVV.

This clonotype appeared many times. The rearrangement joins TRBV2 to TRBJ1-1, with D hard to call. This CDR3 spans 14 amino acids. Germline V lookup: CDR1 SNHLY, CDR2 FYNNEI. Trimming removed 7 bases at V and 1 base at J, with 13 bases between. The CDR3 bases are TGTGCCAGCAAAGAGAGACACACGAACACTGAAGCTTTCTTT. Translation: CASKERHTNTEAFF.

The chain employs TRBV6-1 and TRBJ2-7; maybe TRBD2 (6 bases). Germline V gene sequence: CDR1 MNHNS, CDR2 SASEGT. The CDR3 has 13 residues. V gave up 4 bases and J gave up 3 bases, with 10 bases separating them. This CDR3 is CASSGLVGYEQYF. The CDR3 DNA sequence: TGTGCCAGCAGTGGACTAGTGGGCTACGAGCAGTACTTC.

This clonotype was observed many times. This chain connects TRBV20-1 to TRBJ2-1, with 11 bases identical to TRBD2. The CDR3 totals 17 residues. V dropped 0 bases and J dropped 5; count of bases not matched to a gene: 9. The germline V gene has CDR1 DFQATT and CDR2 SNEGSKA (reference sequence). CDR3 in DNA: TGCAGTGCTAGAGATCGCCGGACTAGCGGGTACCACAATGAGCAGTTCTTC. This translates into CSARDRRTSGYHNEQFF.

This clonotype has at least ten counts. The gene calls are TRBV12-3 or TRBV12-4 and TRBJ1-2, with D possibly being TRBD1 (5 bases). The CDR3 contains 15 residues. V was pared by 6 bases and J by 8 bases, with 22 bases between. The CDR3 DNA reads TGTGCCAGCAGGCCGGGGGACCCAAAAAGGGGAGGCTACACCTTC. Its translation: CASRPGDPKRGGYTF.

At least ten counts were recorded for this clonotype. The chain joins TRBV7-2 to TRBJ1-4; D ambiguous. This CDR3 spans 11 amino acids. Trimming cost V 5 bases and J 5 bases, with 3 bases left between them. Germline-derived CDR1 and CDR2 are SGHTA and FQGNSA. The DNA for the CDR3 is TGTGCCAGCAGCAAGAATGAAAAACTGTTTTTT. Protein product: CASSKNEKLFF. Variable domain in full (rest from reference TRBV7-2 and TRBJ1-4): GAGVSQSPSNKVTEKGKDVELRCDPISGHTALYWYRQSLGQGLEFLIYFQGNSAPDKSGLPSDRFSAERTGGSVSTLTIQRTQQEDSAVYLCASSKNEKLFFGSGTQLSVL.

This sequence joins TRBV4-1 and TRBJ2-4; D possibly corresponds to TRBD2 (5 bases). The CDR3 contains 16 residues. The V end lost 1 base, the J end lost 7 bases, and 17 bases lay between the germline ends. CDR1 is MGHRA, CDR2 YSYEKL, per germline. The CDR3 DNA reads as TGCGCCAGCAGCCAAGGGTTAAGGGAGAATGGGAACATTCAGTACTTC. This gives the protein CASSQGLRENGNIQYF.

At least ten counts were recorded for this clonotype. V is TRBV7-6 and J is TRBJ2-2; D call uncertain. CDR1 is SGHVS and CDR2 is FNYEAQ in the germline V gene. Trimming stripped 4 bases from V and 6 bases from J, with 15 bases between. The CDR3 runs 15 residues. The CDR3 region is CASSSSSTMAGELFF. The CDR3 bases are TGTGCCAGCAGCTCCTCTAGTACCATGGCCGGGGAGCTGTTTTTT. Full variable domain (missing parts from reference TRBV7-6 and TRBJ2-2): GAGVSQSPRYKVTKRGQDVALRCDPISGHVSLYWYRQALGQGPEFLTYFNYEAQQDKSGLPNDRFSAERPEGSISTLTIQRTEQRDSAMYRCASSSSSTMAGELFFGEGSRLTVL.

This chain connects TRBV14 to TRBJ2-7; D not resolved. The CDR3 sequence is 12 residues long. In germline, CDR1 is SGHDN, CDR2 FVKESK. Between the trimmed V and J ends, which lost 3 bases and 4 bases, there was a span of 7 bases. The CDR3 region is CASSQAFYEQYF. In nucleotides, the CDR3 is TGTGCCAGCAGCCAGGCGTTTTACGAGCAGTACTTC.